These 26 T cell receptor beta chains came from one sample sequenced in a study of beta chain features in type 1 diabetes. Regarding the study as a whole: TCRB CDR3s were moderately but significantly shorter in Type 1 diabetes patients in all four CD4+ subsets.

The isolated RNA, all of it, was reverse transcribed, so expressed TCRB transcripts were what got sequenced. TCRdb's copy holds only in-frame clones and misses some; the assay was immunoSEQ multiplex PCR. The data hold 130,000 or so clones, with approximately 15% observed a single time. Their antigens are not known. Sequencing was done on a sample of central memory CD4+ T cells from blood. These receptors were taken from a man aged 18-30 years with type 1 diabetes.

This clone was seen only a few times. Relative to the germline gene, one junction end is altered; a read error may explain this. The V gene is TRBV7-7, the J gene TRBJ2-5; 10 positions agree with TRBD1. The CDR3 has 16 residues. CDR1 and CDR2 from the germline V gene are SSHAT and FNYEAQ (reference sequence). The CDR3 sequence: CASSLGPGQGTETQYF. In nucleotides, the CDR3 is TGTGCTAGCAGCTTAGGTCCGGGACAGGGGACGGAGACCCAGTACTTC.

The chain combines TRBV7-8 with TRBJ2-5; D is unclear. The CDR3 runs 12 residues. Germline CDR1 is SGHVS and CDR2 is FQNEAQ. With 4 bases removed from V and 5 bases from J, the gap between germline ends came to 8 bases. The CDR3 sequence: CASSSGPETQYF. CDR3 nucleotide sequence: TGTGCCAGCAGCTCCGGACCGGAGACCCAGTACTTC.

V and J are TRBV6-5 and TRBJ2-5, with D possibly TRBD1 on 5 matching bases. The V end was cut by 5 bases, the J end by 1 base, with 8 bases between. Germline V gene lookup returns CDR1 MNHEY and CDR2 SVGAGI. The CDR3 is 13 amino acids. Written as DNA, the CDR3 is TGTGCCAGCAGTAGACAGTTCCAAGAGACCCAGTACTTC. Amino acid sequence: CASSRQFQETQYF.

In its sample, this clone was seen a few times. One junction end does not reproduce the germline sequence, and a read error may be involved. The rearrangement links TRBV7-7 to TRBJ2-3; D possibly corresponds to TRBD2 (6 bases). Germline CDR1 is SSHAT and CDR2 is FNYEAQ (reference sequence). The CDR3 is 14 residues long. The CDR3 nucleotides are TGTGCTAGCAGCGCGGGGACGTCCACAGATACGCAGTATTTT. Residues: CASSAGTSTDTQYF.

This chain connects TRBV5-1 to TRBJ2-3, with 11 bases that match TRBD2. Germline loops: CDR1 SGHRS, CDR2 YFSETQ. The CDR3 sequence is 16 residues long. The ends lost 2 bases at V and 5 bases at J; junction bases unmatched: 7. Here the CDR3 reads CASSLSTSGSQDTQYF. The DNA of the CDR3 is TGCGCCAGCAGCTTAAGTACTAGCGGGAGCCAAGATACGCAGTATTTT.

J is TRBJ2-7 and V is TRBV30; 8 bases are shared with TRBD1. The CDR3 is 12 amino acids. CDR1 is GTSNPN and CDR2 is SVGIG in the germline V gene (reference sequence). Germline trimming cut 5 bases from V and 7 bases from J; bases unmatched to any gene: 7. The CDR3, as DNA: TGTGCCTGGGTCAGGGGGCTCGAGGAGCAGTACTTC. It is translated as CAWVRGLEEQYF.

This clone was picked up a small number of times. The chain is built from TRBV5-4 and TRBJ1-2, with D maybe TRBD1 (5 bases). The CDR3 has 13 amino acids. Between the trimmed V and J ends, which lost 4 bases and 1 base, there was a span of 8 bases. Germline CDR1 SGHNT, CDR2 YYREEE (reference sequence). The CDR3 nucleotides read TGTGCCAGCAGCCCTGACAGTAACTATGGCTACACCTTC. Its translation: CASSPDSNYGYTF.

This clone was counted a few times. J is TRBJ1-2 and V is TRBV7-9; no clear D. Germline lookup yields CDR1 SEHNR and CDR2 FQNEAQ (reference sequence). The ends were cut back, 1 base at V and 4 bases at J, with 10 bases in the middle. This CDR3 has 14 amino acids. The DNA for the CDR3 is TGTGCCAGCAGCTTAGTAAAAGACCCCTATGGCTACACCTTC. Amino acid sequence: CASSLVKDPYGYTF. Full variable domain (missing parts from reference TRBV7-9 and TRBJ1-2): DTGVSQNPRHKITKRGQNVTFRCDPISEHNRLYWYRQTLGQGPEFLTYFQNEAQLEKSRLLSDRFSAERPKGSFSTLEIQRTEQGDSAMYLCASSLVKDPYGYTFGSGTRLTVV.

In this sample, this clone turned up a few times. The chain combines TRBV7-2 with TRBJ2-1, with D hard to call. V was clipped by 2 bases and J by 6 bases, with 5 bases between them. The CDR3 spans 12 residues. Per the germline V gene, CDR1 is SGHTA and CDR2 is FQGNSA. CDR3 sequence: CASSLLPNEQFF. In DNA, the CDR3 is TGTGCCAGCAGCTTACTCCCCAATGAGCAGTTCTTC.

This chain connects TRBV5-1 to TRBJ2-1, with 7 bases that match TRBD1. This CDR3 comprises 15 residues. CDR1 is SGHRS and CDR2 is YFSETQ in the germline V gene. V lost 4 bases and J lost 5; bases outside the gene matches: 9. The CDR3 DNA reads TGCGCCAGCAGCGTGACAGGGTCCGGGAACAATGAGCAGTTCTTC. Its protein product is CASSVTGSGNNEQFF.

The rearrangement links TRBV7-2 to TRBJ2-6; possible D gene TRBD1, 5 bases. V was cut by 6 bases and J by 0 bases, with 12 bases left in between. Germline assignment: CDR1 SGHTA and CDR2 FQGNSA. The CDR3 is 16 amino acids. The CDR3: CASRKQGNSGANVLTF. CDR3 nucleotides: TGTGCCAGCAGAAAGCAGGGCAACTCTGGGGCCAACGTCCTGACTTTC.

The V and J genes are TRBV28 and TRBJ1-5; 7 bases are a match to TRBD1. The CDR3 loop spans 16 amino acids. From germline, CDR1 is MDHEN and CDR2 SYDVKM. V lost 6 bases to trimming and J lost 0 bases; unmatched junction nucleotides: 8. The CDR3 is CASSPAGTASNQPQHF. The DNA of the CDR3 is TGTGCCAGCAGCCCCGCCGGGACAGCTAGCAATCAGCCCCAGCATTTT.

The CDR3 loop reads CASSVLGSGGEQFF. The DNA of the CDR3 is TGTGCCAGCAGCGTATTGGGAAGCGGGGGTGAGCAGTTCTTC. The chain joins TRBV9 to TRBJ2-1; 8 bases agree with TRBD2. The CDR3 has 14 amino acids. The V segment lost 1 base and the J segment 9 bases; nucleotides outside the gene matches: 6. Per the germline V gene, CDR1 is SGDLS and CDR2 is YYNGEE.

V is TRBV5-4 and J is TRBJ2-7, with TRBD2 matching 7 bases. CDR1 SGHNT and CDR2 YYREEE come from the germline V gene (reference sequence). The CDR3 spans 15 residues. The V gene end was trimmed by 3 bases and the J gene end by 0 bases; junction bases not matched to a gene: 6. CDR3 in amino acids: CASSSGASGSYEQYF. Written as DNA, the CDR3 is TGTGCCAGCAGCTCGGGTGCTAGCGGCTCCTACGAGCAGTACTTC.

The chain combines TRBV9 with TRBJ2-7; D call uncertain. Germline V lookup: CDR1 SGDLS, CDR2 YYNGEE. V was cut by 0 bases and J by 2 bases, with 12 bases left in between. The CDR3 spans 15 residues. CDR3 nucleotide sequence: TGTGCCAGCAGCGTAGCCCCAGACGGTACCTACGAGCAGTACTTC. Translation gives CASSVAPDGTYEQYF.

The V gene is TRBV30, the J gene TRBJ2-1; D call uncertain. V lost 2 bases and J lost 6, with 11 bases in between. CDR1 is GTSNPN and CDR2 is SVGIG in the germline V gene (reference sequence). This CDR3 spans 13 amino acids. The CDR3 DNA reads as TGTGCCTGGAGTAGTGGACCCACCAATGAGCAGTTCTTC. Translation gives CAWSSGPTNEQFF.

This clone was seen a few times. The chain has TRBV21-1 and TRBJ2-7; the D call in the table, TRBD2, was not verified against the DNA. TRBV21-1 is classified as a pseudogene. The length of the CDR3 is 13 residues. CDR3 region: CANSDGSSYEQYF. For the CDR3, the DNA is TGTGCCAACTCGGACGGGAGCTCCTACGAGCAGTACTTC.

This clone was picked up a small number of times. The rearrangement joins TRBV19 to TRBJ2-1; D possibly matches TRBD1 or TRBD2 (5 bases each). The CDR3 extends over 14 amino acids. V lost 7 bases and J lost 6, with 16 bases in between. Germline CDR1 reads LNHDA; CDR2 reads SQIVND (reference sequence). The CDR3 spells CASKGRETSNEQFF. Here the CDR3 DNA reads TGTGCCAGTAAGGGCAGGGAGACCTCCAATGAGCAGTTCTTC. Drawing the rest from reference TRBV19 and TRBJ2-1, the complete variable domain is DGGITQSPKYLFRKEGQNVTLSCEQNLNHDAMYWYRQDPGQGLRLIYYSQIVNDFQKGDIAEGYSVSREKKESFPLTVTSAQKNPTAFYLCASKGRETSNEQFFGPGTRLTVL.

This clone occurred a few times. The chain links TRBV29-1 to TRBJ2-6; no definite D call. The CDR3 sequence is 13 residues long. CDR1 is SQVTM, CDR2 ANQGSEA, per germline. The V and J ends lost 6 bases and 3 bases respectively, with 9 bases between them. The CDR3 loop reads CSVAALGANVLTF. CDR3 coding DNA: TGCAGCGTCGCCGCTCTTGGGGCCAACGTCCTGACTTTC. Supplemented by reference TRBV29-1 and TRBJ2-6, the full variable domain reads SAVISQKPSRDICQRGTSLTIQCQVDSQVTMMFWYRQQPGQSLTLIATANQGSEATYESGFVIDKFPISRPNLTFSTLTVSNMSPEDSSIYLCSVAALGANVLTFGAGSRLTVL.

A remark on this clone: A much larger clone is a single base away; this may be a read error. The V and J genes are TRBV25-1 and TRBJ2-5; a weak D match, TRBD2 (7 bases). The germline gives CDR1 MGHDK, CDR2 SYGVNS. The CDR3 runs to 17 residues. V lost 5 bases and J 1 base, leaving 20 bases between the germline ends. The CDR3 bases are TGTGCCAGCAGTCAACTCTCGTGGGAGGGGGTCCAAGAGACCCAGTACTTC. The encoded protein is CASSQLSWEGVQETQYF.

This clone showed up just a few times. The chain has TRBV30 and TRBJ2-5; weak D call: TRBD1 (6 bases). Gene TRBJ2-7 matches the end of the DNA better, so the J call may be wrong. Germline CDR1 and CDR2: GTSNPN and SVGIG (reference sequence). CDR3 length: 12 amino acids. The CDR3 here is CAWIGQPHEQYF. CDR3 sequence (DNA): TGTGCCTGGATCGGACAGCCCCACGAGCAGTACTTC.

Turning to this clone: Other DNA sequences of this sample code for an identical CDR3. V and J are TRBV5-1 and TRBJ1-5; D ambiguous. This CDR3 spans 13 amino acids. V lost 0 bases, J lost 3 bases, and 4 bases lay in between. Germline-derived CDR1 and CDR2 are SGHRS and YFSETQ. CDR3 sequence: CASSLDLNQPQHF. The CDR3 nucleotides are TGCGCCAGCAGCTTGGACCTCAATCAGCCCCAGCATTTT. Looking up the rest from reference TRBV5-1 and TRBJ1-5 gives the full variable domain: KAGVTQTPRYLIKTRGQQVTLSCSPISGHRSVSWYQQTPGQGLQFLFEYFSETQRNKGNFPGRFSGRQFSNSRSEMNVSTLELGDSALYLCASSLDLNQPQHFGDGTRLSIL.

Only a few counts were recorded for this clone. The chain combines TRBV4-3 with TRBJ2-3; D is perhaps TRBD1 or TRBD2 (5 bases each). The CDR3 sequence is 17 residues long. Deletions cut 0 bases from V and 4 bases from J, with 17 bases between. CDR1 LGHNA and CDR2 YSLEER come from the germline V gene. CDR3 sequence: CASSQEGNQRGPDTQYF. CDR3 nucleotides: TGCGCCAGCAGCCAAGAGGGGAACCAGAGGGGACCAGATACGCAGTATTTT.

This clone is termed medium-sized. The rearrangement uses TRBV18 and TRBJ1-6; D uncertain. This CDR3 spans 15 amino acids. The germline gives CDR1 KGHSH, CDR2 LQKENI. V was clipped by 6 bases and J by 7 bases, with 16 bases between them. The CDR3: CASSTRGGGNSPLHF. CDR3 DNA sequence: TGTGCCAGCTCCACTCGAGGTGGAGGGAATTCACCCCTCCACTTT.

This clone was counted at least ten times. Written as DNA, the CDR3 is TGTGCCAGCACCTCCCTTACGCAGGGCGCTACGCAGTATTTT. Translated, it gives CASTSLTQGATQYF. V gene TRBV7-9 combines with J gene TRBJ2-3; possible D gene TRBD1, 5 bases. The CDR3 is 14 residues long. The germline V gene has CDR1 SEHNR and CDR2 FQNEAQ (reference sequence). V lost 7 bases and J lost 8, with 19 bases in between.

V is TRBV30 and J is TRBJ2-5; D uncertain. Trimming removed 3 bases at V and 5 bases at J, with 13 bases between. Germline values: CDR1 GTSNPN, CDR2 SVGIG (reference sequence). CDR3 length: 13 amino acids. CDR3 loop: CAWRVPGSETQYF. DNA of the CDR3: TGTGCCTGGAGGGTACCCGGATCGGAGACCCAGTACTTC.